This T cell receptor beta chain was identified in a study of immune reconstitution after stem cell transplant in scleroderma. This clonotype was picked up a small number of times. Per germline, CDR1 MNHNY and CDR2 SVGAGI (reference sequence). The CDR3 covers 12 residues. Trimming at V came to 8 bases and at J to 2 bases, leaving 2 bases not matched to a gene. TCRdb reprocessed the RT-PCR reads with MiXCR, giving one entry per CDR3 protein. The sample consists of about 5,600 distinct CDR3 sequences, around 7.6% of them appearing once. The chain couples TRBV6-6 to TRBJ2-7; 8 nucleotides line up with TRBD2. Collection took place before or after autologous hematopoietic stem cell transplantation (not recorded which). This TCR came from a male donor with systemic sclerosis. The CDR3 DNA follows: TGTGCCAGCGGGACTAGTGCCTACGAGCAGTACTTC. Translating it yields CASGTSAYEQYF.